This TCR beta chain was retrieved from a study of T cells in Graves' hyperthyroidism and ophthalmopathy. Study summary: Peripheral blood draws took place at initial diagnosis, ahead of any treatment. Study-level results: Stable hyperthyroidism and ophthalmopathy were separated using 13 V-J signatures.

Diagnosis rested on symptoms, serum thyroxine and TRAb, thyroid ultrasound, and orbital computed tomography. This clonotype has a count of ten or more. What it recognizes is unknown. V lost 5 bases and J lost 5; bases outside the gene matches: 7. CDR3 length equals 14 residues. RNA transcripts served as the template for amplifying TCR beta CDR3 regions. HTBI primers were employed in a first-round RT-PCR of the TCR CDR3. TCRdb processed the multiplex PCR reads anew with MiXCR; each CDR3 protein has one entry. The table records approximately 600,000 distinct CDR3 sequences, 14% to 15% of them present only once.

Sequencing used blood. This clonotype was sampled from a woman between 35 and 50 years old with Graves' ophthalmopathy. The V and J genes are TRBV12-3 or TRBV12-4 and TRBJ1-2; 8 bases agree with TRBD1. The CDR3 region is CASSPGGSSYGYTF. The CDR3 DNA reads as TGTGCCAGCAGTCCAGGGGGCTCGAGTTATGGCTACACCTTC.